This TCR beta chain was recorded in a study of blood T cell repertoires in COVID-19. Study in general: Donors in the United States, Italy and Spain gave samples during acute or convalescent COVID-19. T cells, B-cell-depleted T cells, or PBMCs provided the cDNA or gDNA that served as material.

Study members were between about 18 and 95 years old and lived in 24 US regions. Sequenced by immunoSEQ multiplex PCR; TCRdb stores in-frame clones only, minus some. The table lists more than 250,000 clones, 85% to 90% of them singletons. V lost 5 bases to trimming and J lost 8 bases; unmatched junction nucleotides: 5. The CDR3 loop spans 15 amino acids. The germline V gene encodes CDR1 SEHNR and CDR2 FQNEAQ (reference sequence). Sequencing was done on a sample of PBMCs or T cells enriched from blood (not recorded which). The V and J genes are TRBV7-9 and TRBJ2-2; TRBD2 agrees at 13 bases. The TCR was taken from a woman under 30 who had recovered from COVID-19. CDR3 region: CASSPGLAGNGELFF. The CDR3 DNA reads as TGTGCCAGCAGCCCGGGACTAGCGGGAAATGGGGAGCTGTTTTTT. Using reference TRBV7-9 and TRBJ2-2 for the parts outside the CDR3, the full variable domain is DTGVSQNPRHKITKRGQNVTFRCDPISEHNRLYWYRQTLGQGPEFLTYFQNEAQLEKSRLLSDRFSAERPKGSFSTLEIQRTEQGDSAMYLCASSPGLAGNGELFFGEGSRLTVL.